The source of this T cell receptor beta chain is a study of cytotoxic CD8 clonotypes in ibrutinib-treated CLL. Libraries of TCR beta were made from approximately 2.2 micrograms of genomic DNA that came from cryopreserved PBMCs. The V gene's germline CDR1 is SGHRS and CDR2 YFSETQ. This CDR3 has 14 residues. V shed 4 bases, J shed 5 bases, and the junction held 8 bases outside the gene matches. Sequenced by immunoSEQ multiplex PCR; TCRdb stores in-frame clones only, minus some. The sample has nearly 85,000 clones, 70% to 80% seen once. The input for sequencing was PBMCs, taken after 12 months of ibrutinib treatment. The chain combines TRBV5-1 with TRBJ2-5; 7 positions agree with TRBD1. This TCR derives from a human donor with chronic lymphocytic leukemia. CDR3 protein: CASSTGTVGETQYF. CDR3 bases: TGCGCCAGCAGCACGGGGACAGTAGGGGAGACCCAGTACTTC. The variable domain in full, completed from reference TRBV5-1 and TRBJ2-5, reads KAGVTQTPRYLIKTRGQQVTLSCSPISGHRSVSWYQQTPGQGLQFLFEYFSETQRNKGNFPGRFSGRQFSNSRSEMNVSTLELGDSALYLCASSTGTVGETQYFGPGTRLLVL.